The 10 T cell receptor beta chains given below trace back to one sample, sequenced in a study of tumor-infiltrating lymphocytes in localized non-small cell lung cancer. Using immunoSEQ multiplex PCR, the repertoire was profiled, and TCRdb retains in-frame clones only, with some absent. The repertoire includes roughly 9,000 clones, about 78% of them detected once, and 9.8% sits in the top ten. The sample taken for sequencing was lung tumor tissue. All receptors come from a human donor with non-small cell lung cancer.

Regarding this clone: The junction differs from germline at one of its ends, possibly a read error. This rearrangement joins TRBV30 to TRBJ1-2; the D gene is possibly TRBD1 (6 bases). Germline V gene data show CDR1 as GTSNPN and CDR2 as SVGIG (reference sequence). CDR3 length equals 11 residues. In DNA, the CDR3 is TGTGCCGAGGGCAGGGGAACTGGCTACACCTTT. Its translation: CAEGRGTGYTF.

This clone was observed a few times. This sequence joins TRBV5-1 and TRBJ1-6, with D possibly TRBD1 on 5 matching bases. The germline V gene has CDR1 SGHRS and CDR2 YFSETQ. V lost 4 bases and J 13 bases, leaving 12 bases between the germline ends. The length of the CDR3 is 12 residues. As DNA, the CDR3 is TGCGCCAGCAGCCAGGGCTCGGACCCCCTCCACTTT. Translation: CASSQGSDPLHF. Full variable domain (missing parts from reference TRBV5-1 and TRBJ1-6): KAGVTQTPRYLIKTRGQQVTLSCSPISGHRSVSWYQQTPGQGLQFLFEYFSETQRNKGNFPGRFSGRQFSNSRSEMNVSTLELGDSALYLCASSQGSDPLHFGNGTRLTVT.

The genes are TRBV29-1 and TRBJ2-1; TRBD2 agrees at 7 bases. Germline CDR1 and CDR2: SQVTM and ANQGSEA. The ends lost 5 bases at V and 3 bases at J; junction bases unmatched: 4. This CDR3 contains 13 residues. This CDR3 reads CSVLTSFYNEQFF. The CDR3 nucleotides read TGCAGCGTTCTGACTAGCTTCTACAATGAGCAGTTCTTC.

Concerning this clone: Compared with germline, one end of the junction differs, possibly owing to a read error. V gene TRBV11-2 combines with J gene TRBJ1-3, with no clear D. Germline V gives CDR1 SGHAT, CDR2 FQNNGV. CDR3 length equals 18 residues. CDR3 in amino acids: CASSLDLNSPASGNTIYF. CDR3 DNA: TGTGCCAGCAGCTTAGATTTGAACAGCCCGGCCTCTGGGAACACCATATATTTT.

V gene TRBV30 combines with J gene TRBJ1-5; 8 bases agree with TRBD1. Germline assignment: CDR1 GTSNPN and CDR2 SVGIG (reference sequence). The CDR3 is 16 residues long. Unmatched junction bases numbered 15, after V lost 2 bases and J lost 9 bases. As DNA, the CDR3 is TGTGCCTGGAGTTCCCTCACCGGGACAGGTCCGGGGCCCCAGCATTTT. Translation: CAWSSLTGTGPGPQHF.

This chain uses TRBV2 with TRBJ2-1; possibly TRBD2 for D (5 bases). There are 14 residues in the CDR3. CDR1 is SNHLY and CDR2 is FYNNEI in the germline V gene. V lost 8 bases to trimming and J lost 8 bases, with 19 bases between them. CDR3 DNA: TGTGCCAGCGGAGGACCGCCGTCGGGCCATGAGCAGTTCTTC. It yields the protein CASGGPPSGHEQFF.

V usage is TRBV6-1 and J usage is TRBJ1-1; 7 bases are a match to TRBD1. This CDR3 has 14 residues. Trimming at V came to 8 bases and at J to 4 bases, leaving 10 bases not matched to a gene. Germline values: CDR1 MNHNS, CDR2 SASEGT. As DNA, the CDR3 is TGTGCCAGCGAGGCATTAGGGGGCGGCACTGAAGCTTTCTTT. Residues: CASEALGGGTEAFF.

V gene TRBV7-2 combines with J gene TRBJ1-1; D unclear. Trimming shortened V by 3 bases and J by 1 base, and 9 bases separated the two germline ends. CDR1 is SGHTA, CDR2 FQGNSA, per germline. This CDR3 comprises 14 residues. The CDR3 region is CASSFRNRNTEAFF. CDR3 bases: TGTGCCAGCAGCTTTCGTAACAGGAACACTGAAGCTTTCTTT. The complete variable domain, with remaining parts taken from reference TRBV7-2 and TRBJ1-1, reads GAGVSQSPSNKVTEKGKDVELRCDPISGHTALYWYRQSLGQGLEFLIYFQGNSAPDKSGLPSDRFSAERTGGSVSTLTIQRTQQEDSAVYLCASSFRNRNTEAFFGQGTRLTVV.

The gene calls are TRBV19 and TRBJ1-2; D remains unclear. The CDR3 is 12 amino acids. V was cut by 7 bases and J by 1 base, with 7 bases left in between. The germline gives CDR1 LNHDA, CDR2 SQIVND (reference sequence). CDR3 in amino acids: CASKGYNYGYTF. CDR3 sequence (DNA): TGTGCCAGTAAAGGGTATAACTATGGCTACACCTTC.

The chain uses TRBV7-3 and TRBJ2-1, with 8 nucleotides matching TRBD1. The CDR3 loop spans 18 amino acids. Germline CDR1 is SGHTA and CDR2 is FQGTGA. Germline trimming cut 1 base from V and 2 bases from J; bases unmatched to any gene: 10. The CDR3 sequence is CASSLRGEGTGPYNEQFF. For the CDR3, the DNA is TGTGCCAGCAGCTTAAGGGGCGAGGGGACAGGCCCCTACAATGAGCAGTTCTTC.